The present T cell receptor (beta chain) was sequenced within a study of T cells after yellow fever vaccination. Study-wide points: Weaker overall, the secondary response nonetheless peaked faster (day 5 versus 15).

This clonotype was detected a few times. Its specificity is unknown. The CDR3 spans 15 residues. Per germline, CDR1 LGHNA and CDR2 YSLEER. V lost 3 bases, J lost 4 bases, and 8 bases stayed unmatched. TCRdb recomputed calls from the 5' RACE reads with MiXCR, one row per CDR3 protein. The sample lists under 600,000 distinct CDR3 sequences, roughly 14% seen once, with around 15% in the top ten. The V call is TRBV4-3, the J call TRBJ2-5; 7 bases align to TRBD1. The sequenced sample was PBMCs, obtained on the day of the yellow fever booster vaccination. The TCR originated in a man younger than 45 who received the YFV17D yellow fever vaccine. As DNA, the CDR3 is TGCGCCAGCAGCCACCCTTGGACAGGAATAGAGACCCAGTACTTC. Its protein is CASSHPWTGIETQYF.